A single sample gave rise to the 13 T cell receptor beta chains below, sequenced in a study of early T cells in non-severe SARS-CoV-2 infection. TCRdb processed the 5' RACE reads anew with MiXCR; each CDR3 protein has one entry. The profile shows approximately 35,000 distinct CDR3 sequences, approximately 5% of them singletons. Sequenced material: whole blood. The receptors were sampled from an adult who was a healthcare worker with PCR-confirmed SARS-CoV-2 infection or an uninfected control (not recorded which).

This clonotype was found many times. V usage is TRBV7-2 and J usage is TRBJ2-5, with TRBD1 identical over 8 bases. Germline trimming cut 6 bases from V and 7 bases from J; bases unmatched to any gene: 13. The germline V gene encodes CDR1 SGHTA and CDR2 FQGNSA. The CDR3 contains 15 residues. In DNA form, the CDR3 reads TGTGCCAGCAGGACAGGGGACACCTCCCCCGGGACCCAGTACTTC. Its translation: CASRTGDTSPGTQYF. Variable domain in full (rest from reference TRBV7-2 and TRBJ2-5): GAGVSQSPSNKVTEKGKDVELRCDPISGHTALYWYRQSLGQGLEFLIYFQGNSAPDKSGLPSDRFSAERTGGSVSTLTIQRTQQEDSAVYLCASRTGDTSPGTQYFGPGTRLLVL.

There are many counts of this clonotype. V gene TRBV20-1 combines with J gene TRBJ2-3; the D gene is possibly TRBD1 (6 bases). Germline lookup yields CDR1 DFQATT and CDR2 SNEGSKA (reference sequence). The CDR3 contains 18 residues. Trimming pared 6 bases from V and 6 bases from J, leaving 31 bases between. The CDR3 DNA follows: TGCAGTGCCCTAAACCCGAGGACAGCAATTCCAGTGAAGGATACGCAGTATTTT. This sequence encodes CSALNPRTAIPVKDTQYF.

Many counts were recorded for this clonotype. V and J are TRBV7-9 and TRBJ1-1; 9 nucleotides match TRBD1. Germline-derived CDR1 and CDR2 are SEHNR and FQNEAQ (reference sequence). V lost 1 base, J lost 3 bases, and 18 bases stayed unmatched. The CDR3 consists of 20 residues. The DNA for the CDR3 is TGTGCCAGCAGCTTAGGAAGAGCTCCCGGGACAGGGTCCACGGACACTGAAGCTTTCTTT. Translating it yields CASSLGRAPGTGSTDTEAFF.

This clonotype was observed at least ten times. The chain is built from TRBV11-2 and TRBJ2-1, with TRBD2 matching over 12 bases. J gave up 8 bases and V 3 bases, and 5 bases lay outside the gene matches. CDR1 and CDR2 (germline): SGHAT, FQNNGV. CDR3 length equals 15 residues. CDR3 coding DNA: TGTGCCAGCAGCTTCCCTAGCGGGGGGGCCTATGAGCAGTTCTTC. Its protein is CASSFPSGGAYEQFF.

This clonotype is medium-sized in the sample. Here the CDR3 DNA reads TGCGCCAGCAGCCCCACCGGACAGGGATCCTACGAGCAGTACTTC. It codes for CASSPTGQGSYEQYF. The chain couples TRBV4-3 to TRBJ2-7; 8 bases are a match to TRBD1. Germline loops: CDR1 LGHNA, CDR2 YSLEER. With V trimmed by 4 bases and J by 1 base, 6 bases remained unmatched. The CDR3 is made up of 15 amino acids.

At least ten counts were recorded for this clonotype. At one end the junction does not follow the germline gene, possibly because of a read error. The chain uses TRBV7-7 and TRBJ2-2; perhaps TRBD2 as D (5 bases). Germline loops: CDR1 SSHAT, CDR2 FNYEAQ (reference sequence). The CDR3 has 14 residues. CDR3 sequence: CASSLAYLTGELFF. Here the CDR3 DNA reads TGTGCTAGCAGCTTAGCGTACCTTACCGGGGAGCTGTTTTTT.

This clonotype was counted ten times or more. At one of its ends the junction is not consistent with the germline gene, which may arise from a read error. The chain employs TRBV11-2 and TRBJ2-1; 10 bases align to TRBD2. The CDR3 has 14 residues. Germline V lookup: CDR1 SGHAT, CDR2 FQNNGV. The DNA of the CDR3 is TGTGCCAGCAGCTTGATTAGCGGGGGGCGAAGCGTTGTCTTC. Translated, it gives CASSLISGGRSVVF.

The table lists this clonotype with many counts. The chain carries TRBV11-2 and TRBJ2-5; D uncertain. The CDR3 consists of 12 residues. V was trimmed by 0 bases and J by 11 bases, leaving 10 bases between them. CDR1 and CDR2 from the germline V gene are SGHAT and FQNNGV. The CDR3 here is CASSLDTRSQYF. The CDR3, as DNA: TGTGCCAGCAGCTTAGATACCAGATCTCAGTACTTC.

The chain employs TRBV11-2 and TRBJ2-7, with D possibly being TRBD2 (6 bases). CDR3 size: 16 residues. Germline V CDR1 and CDR2: SGHAT, FQNNGV. The V gene lost 2 bases and the J gene lost 0 bases, with 14 bases spanning the gap. The DNA of the CDR3 is TGTGCCAGCAGCTTACTCCCGGGGGTCAGCTCCTACGAGCAGTACTTC. Translation gives CASSLLPGVSSYEQYF.

For the CDR3, the DNA is TGTGCCAGCAGTGCGGCAGCTGGCACAGATACGCAGTATTTT. The encoded protein is CASSAAAGTDTQYF. The V gene is TRBV6-1, the J gene TRBJ2-3; unclear D gene. Trimming stripped 4 bases from V and 1 base from J, with 9 bases between. Germline V lookup: CDR1 MNHNS, CDR2 SASEGT. The CDR3 runs to 14 residues.

This clonotype is large (0.1 to 1%). This rearrangement joins TRBV5-1 to TRBJ2-7; 9 nucleotides agree with TRBD1. Germline values: CDR1 SGHRS, CDR2 YFSETQ. The CDR3 is 14 residues long. Trimming took 4 bases from V and 6 from J; bases not matched to a gene: 8. The CDR3 is CASSPGTGPSEQYF. DNA for the CDR3: TGCGCCAGCAGCCCCGGGACAGGGCCCTCCGAGCAGTACTTC.

With respect to this clonotype: A much larger clone differs by one base, so this may be a read error. The rearrangement uses TRBV4-3 and TRBJ1-6, with a possible D match to TRBD1 (5 bases). Trimming removed 0 bases at V and 10 bases at J, with 13 bases between. Germline values: CDR1 LGHNA, CDR2 YSLEER. This CDR3 has 15 residues. The CDR3 DNA is TGCGCCAGCAGCCAAGAACCCAGGGCCGGCTCACCCCTCCACTTT. This translates into CASSQEPRAGSPLHF.

Worth noting for this clonotype: Being one base from a much bigger clone, this may be a read error. This chain joins TRBV18 and TRBJ1-1, with a possible D match to TRBD1 (6 bases). V lost 5 bases to trimming and J lost 4 bases, with 14 bases between them. The CDR3 covers 14 residues. Germline V gene lookup returns CDR1 KGHSH and CDR2 LQKENI. In nucleotides, the CDR3 is TGTGCCAGCTCAGCAACCGGGGGCATCACTGAAGCTTTCTTT. Encoded protein: CASSATGGITEAFF.